This is a list of T cell receptor beta chains from one sample in a study of immune characterization of retroperitoneal liposarcoma. TCRdb re-called the PCR reads through MiXCR, storing one row per CDR3 protein. The table has several thousand distinct CDR3 sequences, roughly 30% seen once. The source material was blood. The receptors shown here come from a male donor with retroperitoneal liposarcoma. Both conserved end residues are part of each CDR3. The D gene is left open where the match is weak. Not every row has a clone size; where given, it reads once, few, many or a size class.

d_gene | abundance | j_gene | v_gene | CDR3aa | CDR3nt
. | . | TRBJ2-7 | TRBV7-2 | CASSSRLDGEQYF | TGTGCCAGCAGCTCCCGCCTCGACGGCGAGCAGTACTTC
. | . | TRBJ2-7 | TRBV6-1 | CASSPRQGLYEQYF | TGTGCCAGCAGCCCCCGCCAGGGTCTCTACGAGCAGTACTTC
. | many | TRBJ1-2 | TRBV6-1 | CASSEAAGSGYGYTF | TGTGCCAGCAGTGAAGCAGCAGGTAGTGGCTATGGCTACACCTTC
. | many | TRBJ1-2 | TRBV6-1 | CASSEAGTKYGYTF | TGTGCCAGCAGTGAAGCCGGGACCAAATATGGCTACACCTTC
. | . | TRBJ2-2 | TRBV6-1 | CASSSAGPTGELFF | TGTGCCAGCAGTTCGGCAGGGCCCACCGGGGAGCTGTTTTTT
TRBD1 | . | TRBJ2-3 | TRBV6-1 | CASSGSGQGEDTQYF | TGTGCCAGCAGTGGGTCCGGACAGGGCGAAGATACGCAGTATTTT
TRBD2 | . | TRBJ2-1 | TRBV7-2 | CASSFRGGSSYNEQFF | TGTGCCAGCAGCTTCCGGGGCGGGAGCTCCTACAATGAGCAGTTCTTC
. | many | TRBJ2-4 | TRBV7-2 | CASSPAPAGRENIQYF | TGTGCCAGCAGCCCCGCCCCGGCGGGGCGGGAAAACATTCAGTACTTC
TRBD1 | . | TRBJ2-2 | TRBV6-6 | CASSTGTDNTGELFF | TGTGCCAGCAGTACCGGGACAGATAACACCGGGGAGCTGTTTTTT
. | . | TRBJ2-2 | TRBV20-1 | CSARAWPEETGELFF | TGCAGTGCTAGGGCCTGGCCCGAGGAAACCGGGGAGCTGTTTTTT
. | few | TRBJ1-5 | TRBV6-6 | CASRKHRENSNQPQHF | TGTGCCAGCAGGAAACACAGGGAAAATAGCAATCAGCCCCAGCATTTT
. | . | TRBJ2-1 | TRBV6-4 | CASSDSIVQIDEQFF | TGTGCCAGCAGTGACTCAATTGTACAGATTGATGAGCAGTTCTTC
TRBD2 | large | TRBJ2-7 | TRBV12-3/TRBV12-4 | CASSLASGSLGEQYF | TGTGCCAGCAGTTTAGCTAGCGGGAGTCTCGGCGAGCAGTACTTC
TRBD2 | many | TRBJ2-7 | TRBV6-1 | CASSEAGGHYEQYF | TGTGCCAGCAGTGAGGCGGGAGGGCACTACGAGCAGTACTTC
. | many | TRBJ1-5 | TRBV6-1 | CASSTHGKGSDQPQHF | TGTGCCAGCAGTACCCACGGCAAGGGCTCTGATCAGCCCCAGCATTTT
. | . | TRBJ1-3 | TRBV12-3/TRBV12-4 | CASSPQVRGNTIYF | TGTGCCAGCAGTCCCCAAGTCCGTGGAAACACCATATATTTT
. | . | TRBJ1-6 | TRBV7-2 | CASIGGSYNSPLHF | TGTGCCAGCATAGGAGGGAGTTATAATTCACCCCTCCACTTT
. | . | TRBJ2-7 | TRBV6-1 | CASSEVGPPLFEQYF | TGTGCCAGCAGTGAAGTGGGGCCGCCCCTTTTTGAGCAGTACTTC
. | . | TRBJ2-1 | TRBV20-1 | CSARTETYEQFF | TGCAGTGCTAGAACGGAGACTTACGAGCAGTTCTTC
TRBD1 | . | TRBJ2-1 | TRBV6-8 | CASSGQGRGHEQFF | TGTGCCAGCAGTGGACAGGGTAGGGGGCATGAGCAGTTCTTC
. | . | TRBJ2-5 | TRBV12-3/TRBV12-4 | CASSRWETQYF | TGTGCCAGCAGTCGGTGGGAGACCCAGTACTTC
. | few | TRBJ2-1 | TRBV5-3 | CASSRVGEQFF | TGTGCCAGCAGCAGGGTAGGCGAGCAGTTCTTC
TRBD1 | . | TRBJ1-5 | TRBV6-1 | CASGGGTGAGDQPQHF | TGTGCCAGCGGAGGGGGGACAGGGGCGGGGGATCAGCCCCAGCATTTT
TRBD2 | few | TRBJ2-5 | TRBV29-1 | CSVAPGTSSGEQYF | TGCAGCGTCGCCCCCGGGACTAGCTCGGGTGAGCAGTACTTC
. | . | TRBJ2-3 | TRBV11-3 | CASSSQGTDTQYF | TGTGCCAGCAGCTCCCAGGGTACAGATACGCAGTATTTT
TRBD1 | . | TRBJ2-6 | TRBV27 | CASTKGTGEVAGANVLTF | TGTGCCAGCACCAAGGGGACAGGGGAAGTGGCTGGGGCCAACGTCCTGACTTTC
. | . | TRBJ1-1 | TRBV25-1 | CASSGYLTEAFF | TGTGCCAGCAGTGGCTATCTCACTGAAGCTTTCTTT
. | . | TRBJ1-4 | TRBV12-3/TRBV12-4 | CASSFSIRGSMGEKLFF | TGTGCCAGCAGTTTCTCAATTCGGGGTTCGATGGGTGAAAAACTGTTTTTT
. | few | TRBJ2-1 | TRBV10-3 | CAISEAGINRDEQFF | TGTGCCATCAGTGAGGCAGGCATAAACCGGGATGAGCAGTTCTTC
. | few | TRBJ1-1 | TRBV5-1 | CASSGGLRGENTEAFF | TGCGCCAGCAGCGGGGGGCTTAGGGGGGAAAACACTGAAGCTTTCTTT
TRBD1 | . | TRBJ2-3 | TRBV25-1 | CASSEWTGWTDTQYF | TGTGCCAGCAGTGAATGGACAGGATGGACAGATACGCAGTATTTT
TRBD1 | . | TRBJ2-2 | TRBV6-6 | CASSYEGADTGELFF | TGTGCCAGCAGTTACGAGGGGGCGGACACCGGGGAGCTGTTTTTT